This TCR beta chain derives from a study of blood T cell repertoires in COVID-19. Study-wide context: The study drew acute and convalescent COVID-19 samples from the United States, Italy and Spain. Nucleic acid was either cDNA or gDNA, and it came from T cells, B-cell-depleted T cells, or PBMCs.

In the original workflow: Counts of nucleated cells, estimated from reference gene primer amplification, were obtained. Data came from immunoSEQ multiplex PCR; TCRdb stores just in-frame clones and leaves some out. That table is the source of V, J and clone size, and D and trimming were worked out from the DNA. This table has approximately 200,000 clones, more than 75% appearing once. CDR1 and CDR2 from the germline V gene are MDHEN and SYDVKM. CDR3 length: 13 amino acids. Trimming shortened V by 6 bases and J by 11 bases, and 19 bases separated the two germline ends. This receptor was obtained from a man between 40 and 49 years old with active or convalescent COVID-19. J is TRBJ1-1 and V is TRBV28, with D hard to call. Material for sequencing was peripheral blood. The CDR3, as DNA: TGTGCCAGCAGGCCGGACGGGGAATTGCAGGCTTTCTTT. Residues: CASRPDGELQAFF.